Presented here are 10 T cell receptor beta chains from one specimen sequenced in a study of preoperative IRX-2 immunotherapy in early breast cancer. This table comes from immunoSEQ multiplex PCR, and its TCRdb copy is limited to in-frame clones, with some not included. The table records about 42,000 clones, 60% to 80% of them present only once. Treatment given: preoperative locoregional IRX-2 cytokine immunotherapy. Sequencing used tumor tissue, obtained after IRX-2 immunotherapy. The receptors were sampled from a human donor with breast cancer.

V usage is TRBV18 and J usage is TRBJ1-2; weak D call: TRBD1 (5 bases). Trimming removed 2 bases at V and 0 bases at J, with 19 bases between. This CDR3 has 18 amino acids. The germline gives CDR1 KGHSH, CDR2 LQKENI. In nucleotides, the CDR3 is TGTGCCAGCTCACCATCCTCCGCAGGGCCGGGAACTAACTATGGCTACACCTTC. It specifies CASSPSSAGPGTNYGYTF.

With regard to this clone: At one of its ends the junction is not consistent with the germline gene, which may arise from a read error. The rearrangement uses TRBV6-8 and TRBJ2-2; 8 bases align to TRBD1. Germline lookup yields CDR1 MNHGY and CDR2 SAAAGT. The CDR3 covers 14 residues. Here the CDR3 reads CAISGQGTIGELFF. The CDR3 coding sequence is TGTGCCATCAGTGGACAGGGAACTATCGGGGAGCTGTTTTTT.

The CDR3 protein is CASSDGWGQPQHF. The CDR3 nucleotides read TGTGCCAGCAGTGATGGGTGGGGACAGCCCCAGCATTTT. The rearrangement links TRBV6-8 to TRBJ1-5; no clear D gene. Trimming removed 5 bases at V and 7 bases at J, with 12 bases between. The CDR3 sequence is 13 residues long. Germline CDR1 MNHGY, CDR2 SAAAGT.

The V and J genes are TRBV6-8 and TRBJ1-4, with D uncertain. V was pared by 1 base and J by 0 bases, with 15 bases between. This CDR3 is 18 amino acids long. Germline V gives CDR1 MNHGY, CDR2 SAAAGT. CDR3 residues: CASSYYRSATTTNEKLFF. CDR3 bases: TGTGCCAGCAGTTACTATCGGTCGGCTACCACAACTAATGAAAAACTGTTTTTT.

The chain recombines TRBV6-8 with TRBJ2-2; TRBD2 is a possible D gene (6 bases). This CDR3 has 15 amino acids. The V gene lost 6 bases and the J gene lost 1 base, with 12 bases spanning the gap. CDR1 is MNHGY and CDR2 is SAAAGT in the germline V gene. CDR3 sequence (DNA): TGTGCCAGCAGCCATAGCGGAATGAACACCGGGGAGCTGTTTTTT. Its translation: CASSHSGMNTGELFF.

DNA for the CDR3: TGCGCCAGCAGCTTGGACAACAGGAATCAGCCCCAGCATTTT. The encoded protein is CASSLDNRNQPQHF. The chain couples TRBV5-1 to TRBJ1-5, with D possibly being TRBD1 (5 bases). The CDR3 spans 14 residues. V shed 0 bases and J shed 4 bases, with 8 bases lying between them. The V gene's germline CDR1 is SGHRS and CDR2 YFSETQ.

The chain uses TRBV22-1 and TRBJ2-7. TRBV22-1 is shown as a pseudogene. This CDR3 spans 14 amino acids. In nucleotides, the CDR3 is TGTGCCAGCAGCCAGGGTGGAGTGACGGGGGAGCAGTACTTC. Protein product: CASSQGGVTGEQYF.

The DNA for the CDR3 is TGTGCCAGCAGTTCACAGCAGAGCAATCAGCCCCAGCATTTT. This encodes CASSSQQSNQPQHF. The J gene is TRBJ1-5, the V gene TRBV7-8; D gene ambiguous. V was clipped by 6 bases and J by 1 base, with 10 bases between them. Germline lookup yields CDR1 SGHVS and CDR2 FQNEAQ. There are 14 residues in the CDR3.

This clone was observed once. The chain uses TRBV19 and TRBJ2-3, with D tentatively TRBD2 (6 bases). CDR1 and CDR2 (germline): LNHDA, SQIVND (reference sequence). V lost 9 bases and J 4 bases, leaving 17 bases between the germline ends. This CDR3 comprises 14 residues. The CDR3 reads CASRTIGEADTQYF. In DNA, the CDR3 is TGTGCCAGCCGGACTATAGGCGAGGCAGATACGCAGTATTTT.

This chain connects TRBV6-8 to TRBJ2-7, with 10 bases aligning to TRBD1. CDR1 and CDR2 (germline): MNHGY, SAAAGT. CDR3 length: 14 amino acids. V lost 11 bases to trimming and J lost 2 bases; unmatched junction nucleotides: 9. Here the CDR3 DNA reads TGTGCCGGGAAGGGACAGGGGTCCACCTACGAGCAGTACTTC. This gives the protein CAGKGQGSTYEQYF.